This T cell receptor (beta chain) stems from a study of response to subunit inactivated influenza vaccine. TCRdb independently ran MiXCR on the RT-PCR reads; one entry per CDR3 protein. The sample carries more than 550,000 distinct CDR3 sequences, around 10% recorded once. Trimming pared 2 bases from V and 5 bases from J, leaving 15 bases between. Germline values: CDR1 ENHRY, CDR2 SYGVKD. The CDR3 spans 15 residues. The same data also contributed to another study, on T cells expressing NK-cell markers. That work contributes: As the method of synthesis, 5'RACE template switching with UMIs yielded TCR beta cDNA. The sorts in several experiments were restricted to alpha-beta TCR T cells by an anti-gamma-delta TCR antibody.

The specimen was PBMCs from blood, collected on the day of vaccination. The origin of this receptor is a man aged 50 to 59 who received an inactivated influenza vaccine. The chain carries TRBV10-3 and TRBJ2-5; TRBD2 might be the D (6 bases). The CDR3 protein is CAISESRRGRETQYF. The CDR3, as DNA: TGTGCCATCAGTGAGAGTAGGAGGGGCCGGGAGACCCAGTACTTC.